Below, one T cell receptor (beta chain) is given with its context. Its antigen has not been determined. Nothing much larger sits one base from this clone, and base qualities are not available. The cohort was made up of around 720 healthy bone marrow donors. All cohort members were sampled while nominally healthy, although unrecorded immune exposures were likely present. The donor tested CMV seronegative, placing the donor among the 350 or so seronegative members of the cohort. A peripheral blood sample was provided by each donor, and peripheral blood mononuclear cells were used for TCR beta sequencing. The Qiagen DNeasy Blood Extraction Kit was used to extract genomic DNA from the blood cell samples. This specimen belongs to a study of cytomegalovirus exposure and HLA in healthy donors (dated by TCRdb to the late 2010s). General notes on the study: According to an earlier analysis of a few hundred of the donors, 150 million to 200 million T cells yielded over 100 million unique TCR beta sequences and 276 Gb of sequence data. Besides the first cohort of hundreds of subjects, a separate validation cohort made up of roughly 130 different subjects was used. Among under 450 genotyped donors of the cohort, an average of roughly 240,000 unique TCR beta nucleotide sequences were sequenced per donor, around 20% of them non-productive. An early release covering approximately 600 HLA-typed donors comprised around 300 gigabases of sequencing data and 65 million to 100 million unique TCR sequences. Of the roughly 410 genotyped donors, less than 90% were placed in the genetic ancestry cluster associated with self-reported Caucasian donors. High-throughput TCR immunosequencing, statistical association of individual TCRs with disease status, and machine learning were combined to predict cytomegalovirus infection status. Donor age, sex, ethnicity and CMV serostatus were compiled alongside the repertoire data. A later genetic analysis used genome-wide SNP genotypes for 398 of the 666 donors, treating that subset as a discovery cohort. The study used immunosequencing to profile the T cell repertoires of about 670 subjects and linked those repertoires to cytomegalovirus serostatus. Class I and class II HLA loci were covered by the typing at four-digit resolution. Rather than using new phenotypic data, the later analysis identified candidate immune exposures from TCR beta sequences and from how often those sequences occurred across donors. All discovery cohort repertoires had been generated using a single sequencing platform. Typing coverage differed by locus: A, B, C, DRB1 and DQB1 were typed in roughly 620-630 donors, DQA1 in 500 to 550, DPA1 in 600 to 610, and DPB1 in 450 to 480. An earlier analysis of fewer than 700 of the donors applied high-throughput TCR beta sequencing to assess whether each TCR beta V gene segment acted as functional or pseudogenic. Several DR-DQ haplotypes were treated as single units for association and clustering because of strong linkage in the cohort. The aim of the study was to test whether cataloging public T cell receptors could identify signatures of past pathogen exposure. A later analysis re-analyzed previously published TCR beta repertoires from 500 to 700 donors and added high-resolution HLA genotyping to study TCR occurrence patterns. Beyond this particular receptor, the publication reports: In a later analysis, TCR association rates were found to vary across HLA loci, with the most associated TCRs seen for DRB1 alleles and the fewest for HLA-C alleles. Correlated functional status among segregating V segments might be attributable to linkage disequilibrium, but an unknown experimental factor could not be ruled out. According to the authors, the approach could potentially be generalized to other disease states and immunological phenotypes. Specific HLA alleles were associated with roughly 16,000 TCR beta sequences at a false discovery rate of 0.05 in a later analysis. The presence/absence analyses assumed that sequencing depth was roughly uniform across donors, and that assumption may not be true. In the study, roughly 160 TCR beta chains were listed as associated with cytomegalovirus. HLA typing was unavailable for some donors at each locus, so association tests used only the typed subset. In a later genetic analysis, a missense DCLRE1C variant was associated with V-gene and J-gene trimming of TCR beta chains, and the association was replicated in an independent cohort. In a later analysis, HLA-associated TCR beta chains showed more clonal expansion and lower generation probabilities than non-associated chains that were equally common. This cohort had only TCR beta chains sequenced, and the lack of alpha or paired-chain data limited which features could be detected. Across donors, most TCR sequences were observed very rarely, whereas some public TCRs were present in many individuals. A cluster of highly shared sequence variants was judged likely to represent a technical artifact of the sequencing pipeline. Because counts were too low, seventeen rarely observed V segments, including chromosome 9 orphons, were excluded from the earlier analysis of around 640 of the donors. Some IMGT-functional V segments, including TRBV6-2 and TRBV6-3, could not be told apart with the 87-base-pair reads, so those segments were excluded. A later analysis found that most CMV-associated TCR beta chains appeared HLA-restricted, with HLA associations seemingly driven largely by CMV exposure. A further reported finding was that TCR beta sequences accurately predicted the HLA-A and HLA-B alleles for most subjects in the first cohort. Broadly in line with IMGT annotations, most TCR beta V segments showed up in productive rearrangements about 90% or about 30% of the time in an earlier analysis of several hundred of the donors. In a later genetic analysis, fewer N-insertions in productive TCRs were reported among donors in an Asian-associated ancestry cluster than the roughly 640-donor mean. Strong co-occurrence of HLA alleles, especially DR and DQ, made assigning TCR associations to individual alleles difficult. A later analysis reported that several top co-occurrence clusters appeared linked to parvovirus B19, influenza, CMV and Epstein-Barr virus. Immune exposure information for the cohort was limited to CMV serostatus. The classifier was reported to diagnose cytomegalovirus status with high specificity and sensitivity in both the original and validation cohorts. In vitro tests confirmed that a few of the cytomegalovirus-associated TCR beta chains recognize cytomegalovirus antigens.

The method behind the library was the immunoSEQ multiplex PCR assay. A mixture of 60 forward primers for TCR Vbeta segments and 13 reverse primers for TCR Jbeta segments was used in the multiplex PCR. Amplification of the CDR3 region of rearranged TCR beta genes was performed with a multiplex PCR assay on genomic DNA. The amplified TCR beta libraries were sequenced on the Illumina HiSeq System as 87-base-pair reads. In the paper's pipeline: A later analysis counted about 80 million unique TCR beta chains across the 666 repertoires, and some 12 million of these chains were shared by at least two donors. To remove PCR and sequencing errors, raw reads were error-corrected and collapsed into unique sequences using a nearest-neighbor algorithm that merged closely related sequences. Alignment of CDR3 sequences to IMGT reference sequences was used to assign V, D and J gene segments. Each retained sequence needed at least a six-nucleotide match to both a V gene segment and a J gene segment. Rearrangements were classified as productive when the CDR3 lacked stop codons and remained in frame with V and J, and all other rearrangements were classified as non-productive. CDR3 was defined by IMGT convention, running from the second conserved V-encoded cysteine to the conserved J-encoded phenylalanine. The earlier analysis of 587 of the donors excluded sequences that lacked an unambiguous match to a single V gene segment. In an earlier analysis of almost 600 of the donors, a V segment was called functional when productive rearrangements were above 56.7%, and segregating when the standard deviation between donors exceeded 5%. A statistical classification framework was built to diagnose cytomegalovirus status from the catalog of TCR beta chain sequences. V and J gene assignment, in a later analysis, came from comparing TCR nucleotide sequences with IMGT/GENE-DB human TR gene sequences. The TCRdist pipeline was used in a later analysis to assign CDR3 sequences and most-parsimonious VDJ recombination scenarios. In a later analysis, every TCR beta chain was defined by the combination of its CDR3 amino acid sequence and its V-gene family, and reads without a unique V-gene family were dropped. To address suspected cross-contamination and a sequencing artifact, a later analysis removed a few hundred highly shared, low-generation-probability nucleotide sequences. A later analysis calculated a clonal expansion index for each public chain from normalized within-repertoire ranks of inferred template counts. Generation probabilities in a later analysis came from a VDJ recombination model fitted to out-of-frame rearrangements, and those results were checked against IGoR. In a later analysis, hypergeometric tests were used to score TCR-TCR, TCR-HLA and TCR-CMV co-occurrence, with a repertoire-size bias correction applied to TCR pairs. A later analysis estimated false discovery rates by permuting HLA or CMV assignments 20 times. A later analysis grouped co-occurring TCRs with DBSCAN, adding TCRdist sequence similarity when clustering within HLA-allele-positive subsets. Repertoires with fewer than 30,000 or more than 120,000 public chains, plus five repertoires with anomalous nucleotide sharing, were excluded from co-occurrence clustering. Not all clones reach the TCRdb copy of this immuneACCESS table, which keeps in-frame sequences only. Checked studies attribute under half of the gap to unresolved V genes and leave the rest unexplained. Clonal size and the V and J genes are those of that table, whereas D and trimming came from the DNA. Present in this sample are over 150,000 clones, 65% to 85% of which were seen just once. The ten largest clones represent roughly 2.8% of the sample.

From the cysteine up to the phenylalanine, the CDR3 has a length of 15 residues. Only the CDR3 portion is preserved as DNA: 45 bases, with reading frame beginning at the first base. The germline V gene gives CDR1 as MNHEY and CDR2 as SVGAGI. From V the trimming removes 2 bases and from J it removes 6 bases, while the gene matches leave 9 bases of the junction unaccounted for. The receptor chain draws on TRBV6-5 and TRBJ1-2, and 7 junction bases match TRBD1. The clonotype originates from a young man in good health and CMV-seronegative. Sequencing input: PBMCs. CDR3 loop: CASSYHTGEDDGYTF. DNA sequence: TGTGCCAGCAGTTACCACACAGGGGAAGACGATGGCTACACCTTC.